This T cell receptor (beta chain) was obtained from a study of radiotherapy plus CTLA-4 blockade in lung cancer. The wider study: Disease control was seen in about 30% of patients, objective responses in roughly 17%. Study-level results: Reportedly, early blood T cell clone dynamics best predicted response, with interferon-beta. Some TCR clones had been derived from tumors. These clones expanded in peripheral blood after radiotherapy plus ipilimumab.

Generated by immunoSEQ multiplex PCR, the TCRdb table keeps only in-frame clones and is missing some. The data contain tens of thousands of clones, 77% of them singletons. In chemo-refractory metastatic non-small-cell lung cancer, patients got ipilimumab CTLA-4 blockade together with focal radiation. Points on this clone: Its antigen is undetermined.

Trimming at V came to 6 bases and at J to 0 bases, leaving 4 bases not matched to a gene. CDR3 length: 15 amino acids. Germline V gives CDR1 MNHEY, CDR2 SVGAGI. The gene calls are TRBV6-5 and TRBJ1-5, with 8 bases fitting TRBD1. This sequence was found in a human donor with non-small cell lung cancer whose response to radiotherapy plus ipilimumab could not be evaluated. The specimen was peripheral blood, collected from a patient treated with radiotherapy plus ipilimumab. As DNA, the CDR3 is TGTGCCAGCAGAGAAACAGGGGGTAGCAATCAGCCCCAGCATTTT. This translates into CASRETGGSNQPQHF.